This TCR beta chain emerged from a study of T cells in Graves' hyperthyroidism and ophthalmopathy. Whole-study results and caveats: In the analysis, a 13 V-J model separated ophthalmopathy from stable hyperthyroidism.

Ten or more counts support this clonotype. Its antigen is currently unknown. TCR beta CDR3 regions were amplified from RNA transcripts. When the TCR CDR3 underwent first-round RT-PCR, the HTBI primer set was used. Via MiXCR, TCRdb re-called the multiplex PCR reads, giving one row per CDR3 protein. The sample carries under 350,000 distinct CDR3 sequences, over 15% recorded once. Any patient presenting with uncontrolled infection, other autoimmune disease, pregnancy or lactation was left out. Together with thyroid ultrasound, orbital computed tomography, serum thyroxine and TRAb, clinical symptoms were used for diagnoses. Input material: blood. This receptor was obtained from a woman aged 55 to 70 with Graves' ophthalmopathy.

The CDR3 bases are TGTGCCAGCAGCTTAGTGGGGGGCCCGGGCACTGAAGCTTTCTTT. This encodes CASSLVGGPGTEAFF. The chain employs TRBV7-2 and TRBJ1-1; tentatively, D is TRBD1 (6 bases). This CDR3 comprises 15 residues. Trimming took 1 base from V and 4 from J, leaving 13 bases between them. Germline CDR1 and CDR2: SGHTA and FQGNSA.